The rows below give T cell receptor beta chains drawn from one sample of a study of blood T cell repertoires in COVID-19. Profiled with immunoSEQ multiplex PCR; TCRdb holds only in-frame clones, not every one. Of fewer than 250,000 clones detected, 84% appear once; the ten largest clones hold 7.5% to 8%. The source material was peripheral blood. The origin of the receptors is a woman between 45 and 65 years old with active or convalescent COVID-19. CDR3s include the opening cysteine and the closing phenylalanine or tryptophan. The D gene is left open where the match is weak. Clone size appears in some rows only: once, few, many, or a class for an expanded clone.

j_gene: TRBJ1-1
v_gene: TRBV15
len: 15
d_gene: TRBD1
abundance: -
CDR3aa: CATSRDGGQGGEAFF
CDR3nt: TGTGCCACCAGCAGAGATGGTGGACAGGGAGGAGAAGCTTTCTTT

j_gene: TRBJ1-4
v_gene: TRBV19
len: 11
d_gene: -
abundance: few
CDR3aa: CASSPSEKLFF
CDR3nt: TGTGCCAGTAGTCCGTCTGAAAAACTGTTTTTT

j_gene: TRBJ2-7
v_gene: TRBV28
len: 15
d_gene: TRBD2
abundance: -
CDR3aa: CASRTSGSHSYEQYF
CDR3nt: TGTGCCTCCCGGACTAGCGGGAGTCACTCCTACGAGCAGTACTTC

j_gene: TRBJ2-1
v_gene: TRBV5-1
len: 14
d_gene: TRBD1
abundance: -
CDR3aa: CASSPRDRANEQFF
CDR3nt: TGCGCCAGCAGCCCCCGGGACAGGGCCAATGAGCAGTTCTTC

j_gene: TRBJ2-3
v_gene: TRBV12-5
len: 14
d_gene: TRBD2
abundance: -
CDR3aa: CASGLAGGTDTQYF
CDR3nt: TGTGCTAGTGGTTTGGCGGGGGGGACAGATACGCAGTATTTT

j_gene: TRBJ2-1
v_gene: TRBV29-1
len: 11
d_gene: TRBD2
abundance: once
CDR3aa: CSGAGGTQQFF
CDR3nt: TGCAGCGGGGCGGGAGGAACCCAGCAGTTCTTC

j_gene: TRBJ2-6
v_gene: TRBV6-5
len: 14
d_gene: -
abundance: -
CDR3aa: CASSTGAGANVLTF
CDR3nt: TGTGCCAGCAGTACAGGTGCCGGGGCCAACGTCCTGACTTTC

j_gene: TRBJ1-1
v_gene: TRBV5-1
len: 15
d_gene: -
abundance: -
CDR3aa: CASSPGPGIGTEAFF
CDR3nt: TGCGCCAGCAGCCCCGGCCCAGGGATTGGCACTGAAGCTTTCTTT

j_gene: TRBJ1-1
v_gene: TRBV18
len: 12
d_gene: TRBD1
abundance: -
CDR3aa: CASSADRAEAFF
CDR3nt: TGTGCCAGCTCAGCCGACAGGGCGGAAGCTTTCTTT

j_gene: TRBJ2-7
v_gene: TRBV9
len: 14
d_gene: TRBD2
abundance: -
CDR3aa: CASSTGLAGDEQYF
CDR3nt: TGTGCCAGCAGCACCGGACTAGCGGGGGACGAGCAGTACTTC

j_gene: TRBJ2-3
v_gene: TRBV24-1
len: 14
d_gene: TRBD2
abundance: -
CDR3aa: CATRPGLATDTQYF
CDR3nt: TGTGCCACCAGACCGGGACTAGCAACAGATACGCAGTATTTT

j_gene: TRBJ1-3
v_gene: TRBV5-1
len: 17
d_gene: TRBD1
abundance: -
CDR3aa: CASSPLGTGGFGNTIYF
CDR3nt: TGCGCCAGCAGCCCCCTGGGGACAGGGGGCTTTGGAAACACCATATATTTT

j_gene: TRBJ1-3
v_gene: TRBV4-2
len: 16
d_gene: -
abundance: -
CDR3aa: CASSQDRDTRENTIYF
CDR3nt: TGTGCCAGCAGCCAAGACCGAGACACCCGGGAAAACACCATATATTTT

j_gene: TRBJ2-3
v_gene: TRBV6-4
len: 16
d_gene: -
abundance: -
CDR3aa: CASSVSYDGRADTQYF
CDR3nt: TGTGCCAGCAGTGTCTCCTATGATGGGCGCGCAGATACGCAGTATTTT

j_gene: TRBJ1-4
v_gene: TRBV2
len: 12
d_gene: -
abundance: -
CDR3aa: CASSLLGEKLFF
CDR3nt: TGTGCCAGCAGCCTCCTGGGCGAAAAACTGTTTTTT

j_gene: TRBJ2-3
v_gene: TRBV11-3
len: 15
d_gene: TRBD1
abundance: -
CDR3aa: CASSQGTGVTDTQYF
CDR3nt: TGTGCCAGCAGTCAGGGGACAGGGGTCACAGATACGCAGTATTTT

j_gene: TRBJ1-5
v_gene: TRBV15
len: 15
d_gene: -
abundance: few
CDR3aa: CATSRDKGLGRVQHF
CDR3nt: TGTGCCACCAGCAGAGATAAAGGACTTGGGAGGGTCCAGCATTTT

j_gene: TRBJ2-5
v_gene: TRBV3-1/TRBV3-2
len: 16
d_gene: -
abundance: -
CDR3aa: CASSHKMWRDVETQYF
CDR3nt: TGTGCCAGCAGCCATAAGATGTGGCGGGACGTAGAGACCCAGTACTTC

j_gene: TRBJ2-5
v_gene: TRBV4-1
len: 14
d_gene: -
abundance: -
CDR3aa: CASSPPVRAETQYF
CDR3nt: TGCGCCAGCAGCCCCCCCGTGCGTGCGGAGACCCAGTACTTC

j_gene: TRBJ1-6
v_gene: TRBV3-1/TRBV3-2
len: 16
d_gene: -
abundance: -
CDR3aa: CASSQVRPRGNSPLHF
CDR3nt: TGTGCCAGCAGCCAAGTTCGGCCCCGGGGAAATTCACCCCTCCACTTT

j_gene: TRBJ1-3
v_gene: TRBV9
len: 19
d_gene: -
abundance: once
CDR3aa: CASSEGRTATTSSGNTIYF
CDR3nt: TGTGCCAGCAGCGAGGGGCGGACAGCGACTACCTCTTCTGGAAACACCATATATTTT

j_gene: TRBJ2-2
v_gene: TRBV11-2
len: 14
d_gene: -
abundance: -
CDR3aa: CASTLRRNTGELFF
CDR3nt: TGTGCCAGCACCCTGAGGCGTAACACCGGGGAGCTGTTTTTT

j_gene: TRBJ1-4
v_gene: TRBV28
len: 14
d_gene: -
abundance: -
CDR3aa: CASGRLGGGEKLFF
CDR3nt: TGTGCCAGCGGTCGTTTAGGCGGTGGTGAAAAACTGTTTTTT

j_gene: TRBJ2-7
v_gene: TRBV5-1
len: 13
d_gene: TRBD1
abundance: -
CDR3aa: CASSFRQGGEQYF
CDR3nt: TGCGCCAGCAGCTTTCGACAGGGGGGCGAGCAGTACTTC

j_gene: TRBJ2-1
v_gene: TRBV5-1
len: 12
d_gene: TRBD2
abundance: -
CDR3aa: CASSAGANEQFF
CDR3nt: TGCGCCAGCTCGGCGGGAGCCAATGAGCAGTTCTTC

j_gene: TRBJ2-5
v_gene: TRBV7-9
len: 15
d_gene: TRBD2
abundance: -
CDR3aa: CASSPRTSGGETQYF
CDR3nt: TGTGCCAGCAGCCCCCGGACTAGCGGGGGAGAGACCCAGTACTTC

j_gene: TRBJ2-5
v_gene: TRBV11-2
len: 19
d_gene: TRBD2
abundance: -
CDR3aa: CASSPRWRTSGRRQETQYF
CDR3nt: TGTGCCAGCAGCCCACGGTGGAGGACTAGCGGGAGGAGGCAAGAGACCCAGTACTTC

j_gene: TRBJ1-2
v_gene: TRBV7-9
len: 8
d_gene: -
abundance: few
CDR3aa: CASPPLTF
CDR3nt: TGTGCCAGCCCCCCCCTCACCTTC

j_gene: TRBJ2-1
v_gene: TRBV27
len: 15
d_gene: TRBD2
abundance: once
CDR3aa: CASSSLAGRYNEQFF
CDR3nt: TGTGCCAGCAGTTCACTAGCGGGCCGCTACAATGAGCAGTTCTTC

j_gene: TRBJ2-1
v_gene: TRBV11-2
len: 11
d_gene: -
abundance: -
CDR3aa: CASSYPSEQFF
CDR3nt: TGTGCCAGCAGCTACCCTAGTGAGCAGTTCTTC

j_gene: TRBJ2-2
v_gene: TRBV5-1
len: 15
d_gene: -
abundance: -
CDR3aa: CASSLNQGNTGELFF
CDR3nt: TGCGCCAGCAGCTTAAACCAGGGAAACACCGGGGAGCTGTTTTTT

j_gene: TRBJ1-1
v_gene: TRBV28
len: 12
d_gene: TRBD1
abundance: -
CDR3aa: CASSLRTGGAFF
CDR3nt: TGTGCCAGCAGTTTAAGGACAGGGGGAGCTTTCTTT

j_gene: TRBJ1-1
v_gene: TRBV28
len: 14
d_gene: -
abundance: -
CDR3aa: CASSYSSRGTEAFF
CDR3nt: TGTGCCAGCAGTTACTCTAGTAGGGGCACTGAAGCTTTCTTT

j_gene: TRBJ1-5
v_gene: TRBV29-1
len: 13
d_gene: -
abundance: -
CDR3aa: CSVDNGPGQPQHF
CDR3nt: TGCAGCGTTGATAACGGCCCAGGACAGCCCCAGCATTTT

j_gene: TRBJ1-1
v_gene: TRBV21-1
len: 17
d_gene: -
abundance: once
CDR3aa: CASRIKDDSQSSTEAFF
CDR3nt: TGTGCCAGCAGGATAAAGGATGACAGCCAATCTTCCACTGAAGCTTTCTTT

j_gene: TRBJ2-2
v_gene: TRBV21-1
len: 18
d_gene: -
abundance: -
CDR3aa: CASSKAGTGAGSTGELFF
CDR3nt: TGTGCCAGCAGCAAAGCGGGGACAGGGGCGGGTAGCACCGGGGAGCTGTTTTTT

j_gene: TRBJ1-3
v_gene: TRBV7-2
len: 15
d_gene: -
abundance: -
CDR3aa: CASSLRGKPGNTIYF
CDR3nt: TGTGCCAGCAGCTTACGGGGGAAACCTGGAAACACCATATATTTT

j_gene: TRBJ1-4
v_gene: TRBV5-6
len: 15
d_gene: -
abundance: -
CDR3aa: CASSRETGVGEKLFF
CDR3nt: TGTGCCAGCAGCCGAGAGACCGGAGTTGGGGAAAAACTGTTTTTT

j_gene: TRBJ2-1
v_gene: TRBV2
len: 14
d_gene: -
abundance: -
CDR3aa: CASSGSRVKNEQFF
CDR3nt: TGTGCCAGCAGTGGGAGCAGGGTGAAAAATGAGCAGTTCTTC

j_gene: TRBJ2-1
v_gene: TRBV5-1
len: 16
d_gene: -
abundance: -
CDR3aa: CASSLIVGQSYNEQFF
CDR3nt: TGCGCCAGCAGCTTGATAGTAGGACAGAGTTACAATGAGCAGTTCTTC

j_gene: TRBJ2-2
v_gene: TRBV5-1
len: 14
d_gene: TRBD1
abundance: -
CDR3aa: CASRRTGPAGELFF
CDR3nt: TGCGCCAGCAGGCGGACAGGGCCCGCCGGGGAGCTGTTTTTT

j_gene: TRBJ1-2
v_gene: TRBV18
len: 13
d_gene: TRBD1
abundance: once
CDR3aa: CASSPGTGYGYTF
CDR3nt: TGTGCCAGCTCACCGGGGACAGGGTATGGCTACACCTTC

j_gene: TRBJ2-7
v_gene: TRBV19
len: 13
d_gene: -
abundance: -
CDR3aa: CASSTSPNWEQYF
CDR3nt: TGTGCCAGTAGTACCTCTCCTAACTGGGAGCAGTACTTC

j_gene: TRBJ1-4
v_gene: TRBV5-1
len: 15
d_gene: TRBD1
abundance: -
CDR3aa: CASSILTGGTKKLFF
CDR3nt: TGCGCCAGCAGCATACTAACAGGGGGGACGAAAAAACTGTTTTTT

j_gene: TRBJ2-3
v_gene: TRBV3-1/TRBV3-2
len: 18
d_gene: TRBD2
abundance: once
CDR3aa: CASSRYGIAGGPPDTQYF
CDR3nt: TGTGCCAGCAGCCGCTACGGTATAGCGGGAGGGCCCCCAGATACGCAGTATTTT

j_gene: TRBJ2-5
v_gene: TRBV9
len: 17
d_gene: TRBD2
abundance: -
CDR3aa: CASSVGTSGGPVETQYF
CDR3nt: TGTGCCAGCAGCGTCGGGACTAGCGGGGGCCCTGTGGAGACCCAGTACTTC

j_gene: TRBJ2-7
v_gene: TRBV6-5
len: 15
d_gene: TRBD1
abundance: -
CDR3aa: CASWPGGVKTYEQYF
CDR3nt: TGTGCCAGCTGGCCAGGGGGAGTGAAGACCTACGAGCAGTACTTC

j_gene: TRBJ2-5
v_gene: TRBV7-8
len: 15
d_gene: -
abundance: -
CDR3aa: CASSFVSLRGETQYF
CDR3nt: TGTGCCAGCAGCTTCGTGTCGCTAAGGGGAGAGACCCAGTACTTC

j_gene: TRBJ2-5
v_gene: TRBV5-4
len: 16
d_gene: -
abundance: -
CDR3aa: CASSLGSRGPQETQYF
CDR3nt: TGTGCCAGCAGCTTGGGTTCCAGGGGACCGCAAGAGACCCAGTACTTC

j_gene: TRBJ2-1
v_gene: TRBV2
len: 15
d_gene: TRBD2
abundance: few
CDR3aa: CASRPGTSGGEEQFF
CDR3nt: TGTGCCAGCAGACCCGGGACTAGCGGGGGGGAGGAGCAGTTCTTC

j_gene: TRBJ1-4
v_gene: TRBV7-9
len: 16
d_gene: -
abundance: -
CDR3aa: CASSPPGRATNEKLFF
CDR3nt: TGTGCCAGCAGCCCCCCGGGGAGAGCAACTAATGAAAAACTGTTTTTT

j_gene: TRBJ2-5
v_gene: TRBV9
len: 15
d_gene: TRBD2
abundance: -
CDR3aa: CASSVGLAGPETQYF
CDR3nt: TGTGCCAGCAGCGTAGGGCTAGCGGGACCAGAGACCCAGTACTTC

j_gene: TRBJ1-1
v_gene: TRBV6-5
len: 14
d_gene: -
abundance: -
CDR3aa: CASGPSTMNTEAFF
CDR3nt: TGTGCCAGCGGCCCGAGTACTATGAACACTGAAGCTTTCTTT

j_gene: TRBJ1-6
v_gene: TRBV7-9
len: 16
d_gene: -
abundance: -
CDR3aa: CASSPTPTGSNSPLHF
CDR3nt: TGTGCCAGCAGTCCAACCCCAACAGGATCTAATTCACCCCTCCACTTT

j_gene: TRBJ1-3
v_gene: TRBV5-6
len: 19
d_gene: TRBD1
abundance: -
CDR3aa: CASSLRDRGHSRSGNTIYF
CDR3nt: TGTGCCAGCAGCTTGCGAGACAGGGGCCATAGCCGCTCTGGAAACACCATATATTTT

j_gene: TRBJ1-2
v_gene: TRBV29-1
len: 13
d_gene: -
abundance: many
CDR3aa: CSVQQALTYGYTF
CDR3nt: TGCAGCGTTCAACAGGCCCTAACCTATGGCTACACCTTC

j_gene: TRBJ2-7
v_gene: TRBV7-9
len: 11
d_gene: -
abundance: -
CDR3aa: CASSLQYEQYF
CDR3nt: TGTGCCAGCAGCTTGCAGTACGAGCAGTACTTC

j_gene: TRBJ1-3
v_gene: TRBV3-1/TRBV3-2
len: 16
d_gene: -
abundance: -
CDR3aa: CASSQDRAGSGNTIYF
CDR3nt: TGTGCCAGCAGCCAAGATCGGGCAGGGTCTGGAAACACCATATATTTT

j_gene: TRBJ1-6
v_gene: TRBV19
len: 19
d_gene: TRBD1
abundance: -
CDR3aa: CASTQRIGTVSSYNSPLHF
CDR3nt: TGTGCCAGTACCCAAAGAATCGGGACAGTGAGCTCCTATAATTCACCCCTCCACTTT